Listed below are T cell receptor beta chains from one sample, sequenced in a study of T cells in narcolepsy. TCRdb's copy holds only in-frame clones and misses some; the assay was immunoSEQ multiplex PCR. The sample shows tens of thousands of clones, around four fifths of them seen only once. Sequenced input: CD45RA- memory CD4+ T cells from PBMCs. The receptors stem from a human donor with narcolepsy. CDR3s include the opening cysteine and the closing phenylalanine or tryptophan. Fields, in order: CDR3 DNA, CDR3 protein, J gene, V gene, D gene, clone size. The D gene is left open where the match is weak. The listing skips clone size in some rows; elsewhere it reads once, few, many or a size class.

CDR3 DNA: TGCGCCAGCAGCCAAGATCAAATAGCGGGGGGAGATACGCAGTATTTT
CDR3 protein: CASSQDQIAGGDTQYF
J gene: TRBJ2-3
V gene: TRBV4-3
D gene: TRBD2
clone size: .

CDR3 DNA: TGTGCCAGCAGCACCTCGGAGGGAGCTAACTATGGCTACACCTTC
CDR3 protein: CASSTSEGANYGYTF
J gene: TRBJ1-2
V gene: TRBV5-5
D gene: .
clone size: .

CDR3 DNA: TGTGCCAGCAGCTTGGTCCTTTCTAGCGGGAATATCCACTCCTACGAGCAGTACTTC
CDR3 protein: CASSLVLSSGNIHSYEQYF
J gene: TRBJ2-7
V gene: TRBV5-8
D gene: TRBD2
clone size: .

CDR3 DNA: TGCGCCAGCAGCTTGGACAGCCGGAATCAGCCCCAGCATTTT
CDR3 protein: CASSLDSRNQPQHF
J gene: TRBJ1-5
V gene: TRBV5-1
D gene: .
clone size: .

CDR3 DNA: TGTGCCAGCAGCTCTAACAGGGGAGCAGACACTGAAGCTTTCTTT
CDR3 protein: CASSSNRGADTEAFF
J gene: TRBJ1-1
V gene: TRBV7-9
D gene: TRBD1
clone size: .

CDR3 DNA: TGTGCCAGCACCACAGGGAATCGGGGCTACACCTTC
CDR3 protein: CASTTGNRGYTF
J gene: TRBJ1-2
V gene: TRBV6-5
D gene: .
clone size: .

CDR3 DNA: TGTGCCACCAGGACTAGCATCAATGAGCAGTTCTTC
CDR3 protein: CATRTSINEQFF
J gene: TRBJ2-1
V gene: TRBV19
D gene: TRBD2
clone size: .

CDR3 DNA: TGTGCCAGCAGGCCCTCGACAGGGGCGGGAATGAACACTGAAGCTTTCTTT
CDR3 protein: CASRPSTGAGMNTEAFF
J gene: TRBJ1-1
V gene: TRBV27
D gene: TRBD1
clone size: .

CDR3 DNA: TGTGCCAGCAGCGTAGGCGCCACTCAGCCCCAGCATTTT
CDR3 protein: CASSVGATQPQHF
J gene: TRBJ1-5
V gene: TRBV9
D gene: .
clone size: once

CDR3 DNA: TGTGCCGCCTGGGACAGGGTGATGAGAGGCTACACCTTC
CDR3 protein: CAAWDRVMRGYTF
J gene: TRBJ1-2
V gene: TRBV30
D gene: TRBD1
clone size: .

CDR3 DNA: TGCGCCAGCTCCGCTTCCGGGGTTAGTTCTGGCTACACCTTC
CDR3 protein: CASSASGVSSGYTF
J gene: TRBJ1-2
V gene: TRBV5-1
D gene: .
clone size: .

CDR3 DNA: TGTGCCAGCAGCTCCAACACTGTGGGGGGATCCCCCGTCGAGCAGTACTTC
CDR3 protein: CASSSNTVGGSPVEQYF
J gene: TRBJ2-7
V gene: TRBV7-3
D gene: .
clone size: once

CDR3 DNA: TGTGCCAGCTCACCACCGGGAGAGGAGGGGCCCCAGCATTTT
CDR3 protein: CASSPPGEEGPQHF
J gene: TRBJ1-5
V gene: TRBV18
D gene: .
clone size: .

CDR3 DNA: TGTGCCAGCAGCCAAAAGAGCTCCTACAATGAGCAGTTCTTC
CDR3 protein: CASSQKSSYNEQFF
J gene: TRBJ2-1
V gene: TRBV5-4
D gene: .
clone size: few

CDR3 DNA: TGTGCCAGCAGTTCACCGGGACAGCCCGCCGACGAGCAGTACTTC
CDR3 protein: CASSSPGQPADEQYF
J gene: TRBJ2-7
V gene: TRBV6-5
D gene: TRBD1
clone size: large

CDR3 DNA: TGTGCCAGCAGCTGGGACAGGGGAGATACGCAGTATTTT
CDR3 protein: CASSWDRGDTQYF
J gene: TRBJ2-3
V gene: TRBV7-6
D gene: TRBD1
clone size: .

CDR3 DNA: TGCGCCAGCAGCTTGGGACGGGGACAGGGGGCAACTAATGAAAAACTGTTTTTT
CDR3 protein: CASSLGRGQGATNEKLFF
J gene: TRBJ1-4
V gene: TRBV5-1
D gene: TRBD1
clone size: .

CDR3 DNA: TGCAGCGGAAAAACCGGGACATTAAGTGAAAAACTGTTTTTT
CDR3 protein: CSGKTGTLSEKLFF
J gene: TRBJ1-4
V gene: TRBV29-1
D gene: .
clone size: .

CDR3 DNA: TGTGCCAGCAGCCTAGGGACAGGGTCCCCGAACACCGGGGAGCTGTTTTTT
CDR3 protein: CASSLGTGSPNTGELFF
J gene: TRBJ2-2
V gene: TRBV5-6
D gene: TRBD1
clone size: .

CDR3 DNA: TGTGCCAGCATTTCACTACAGGGATTCTCCTACAATGAGCAGTTCTTC
CDR3 protein: CASISLQGFSYNEQFF
J gene: TRBJ2-1
V gene: TRBV2
D gene: .
clone size: .

CDR3 DNA: TGTGCCAGCAGTCCAGACGTTACACTTAGTGGCTACACCTTC
CDR3 protein: CASSPDVTLSGYTF
J gene: TRBJ1-2
V gene: TRBV28
D gene: .
clone size: once

CDR3 DNA: TGTGCCAGCAGCTTAGGGATGGGAGAGAATACGCAGTATTTT
CDR3 protein: CASSLGMGENTQYF
J gene: TRBJ2-3
V gene: TRBV5-6
D gene: .
clone size: .

CDR3 DNA: TGTGCCAGCAGCGACCAACAGGGGGATCTTGAGCAGTTCTTC
CDR3 protein: CASSDQQGDLEQFF
J gene: TRBJ2-1
V gene: TRBV6-5
D gene: TRBD1
clone size: .

CDR3 DNA: TGTGCCAGCAGCTTATTGTCGGGGATCGGGGAGCTGTTTTTT
CDR3 protein: CASSLLSGIGELFF
J gene: TRBJ2-2
V gene: TRBV7-9
D gene: .
clone size: .

CDR3 DNA: TGTGCCAGCAGGTCGGGGTCACTCCGTACTGAAGCTTTCTTT
CDR3 protein: CASRSGSLRTEAFF
J gene: TRBJ1-1
V gene: TRBV11-2
D gene: .
clone size: .

CDR3 DNA: TGTGCCAGCTCACCAATACAGGGCGACACTGAAGCTTTCTTT
CDR3 protein: CASSPIQGDTEAFF
J gene: TRBJ1-1
V gene: TRBV18
D gene: .
clone size: .

CDR3 DNA: TGTGCCAGCAGCGCAACAGGGGGCGAGACCGGGGAGCTGTTTTTT
CDR3 protein: CASSATGGETGELFF
J gene: TRBJ2-2
V gene: TRBV9
D gene: TRBD1
clone size: .

CDR3 DNA: TGTGCCAGCAAAACTGGACAGGGGCTAACAGATACGCAGTATTTT
CDR3 protein: CASKTGQGLTDTQYF
J gene: TRBJ2-3
V gene: TRBV28
D gene: TRBD1
clone size: .

CDR3 DNA: TGTGCCAGCAGCAAGACATTGGAAGCTTTCTTT
CDR3 protein: CASSKTLEAFF
J gene: TRBJ1-1
V gene: TRBV7-2
D gene: .
clone size: .

CDR3 DNA: TGTGCCAGCAGAGCTAGACAGGGCGGATCCTACGAGCAGTACTTC
CDR3 protein: CASRARQGGSYEQYF
J gene: TRBJ2-7
V gene: TRBV6-1
D gene: TRBD1
clone size: .

CDR3 DNA: TGTGCCTGTCTCGGACAGATTGAAGCTTTCTTT
CDR3 protein: CACLGQIEAFF
J gene: TRBJ1-1
V gene: TRBV30
D gene: .
clone size: .

CDR3 DNA: TGCGCCAGCAGCCAAGTCGAGGAGAGGTTGGGGGGCGGCTACACCTTC
CDR3 protein: CASSQVEERLGGGYTF
J gene: TRBJ1-2
V gene: TRBV4-1
D gene: .
clone size: .

CDR3 DNA: TGTGCCAGCAGCTTAGGGGGTGGAGGTGCAGACGAGCAGTACTTC
CDR3 protein: CASSLGGGGADEQYF
J gene: TRBJ2-7
V gene: TRBV11-3
D gene: .
clone size: few

CDR3 DNA: TGTGCCTGGAGTAAGACTATTAGCACAGATACGCAGTATTTT
CDR3 protein: CAWSKTISTDTQYF
J gene: TRBJ2-3
V gene: TRBV30
D gene: .
clone size: once

CDR3 DNA: TGTGCCAGCAGCTTAGGCGCTCTGGCGTTCTTC
CDR3 protein: CASSLGALAFF
J gene: TRBJ2-1
V gene: TRBV11-2
D gene: .
clone size: .

CDR3 DNA: TGTGCCAGCAGCTCGGGACAGTACAATGAGCAGTTCTTC
CDR3 protein: CASSSGQYNEQFF
J gene: TRBJ2-1
V gene: TRBV7-2
D gene: TRBD1
clone size: .

CDR3 DNA: TGTGCCAGTAGTATAGATCAGGGTCCCGGCGGAGAGACCCAGTACTTC
CDR3 protein: CASSIDQGPGGETQYF
J gene: TRBJ2-5
V gene: TRBV19
D gene: .
clone size: .

CDR3 DNA: TGCGCCAGCAGCTGGACTAGCGGGGTTTCCTACGAGCAGTACTTC
CDR3 protein: CASSWTSGVSYEQYF
J gene: TRBJ2-7
V gene: TRBV5-1
D gene: TRBD2
clone size: .

CDR3 DNA: TGTGCCAGCTCACCTCTAACTAGCGGGATGTACAATGAGCAGTTCTTC
CDR3 protein: CASSPLTSGMYNEQFF
J gene: TRBJ2-1
V gene: TRBV18
D gene: TRBD2
clone size: .

CDR3 DNA: TGTGCCAGTAGTACCGCCCCAGGTATACCCCAGCATTTT
CDR3 protein: CASSTAPGIPQHF
J gene: TRBJ1-5
V gene: TRBV19
D gene: .
clone size: .

CDR3 DNA: TGTGCCAGCAGCTTGGTTACAGGGTGGGACGTCTCTGGAAACACCATATATTTT
CDR3 protein: CASSLVTGWDVSGNTIYF
J gene: TRBJ1-3
V gene: TRBV5-6
D gene: .
clone size: .

CDR3 DNA: TGTGCCAGCAGCCCAGCGCCGGCCTACCCCTCCTACGAGCAGTACTTC
CDR3 protein: CASSPAPAYPSYEQYF
J gene: TRBJ2-7
V gene: TRBV7-2
D gene: .
clone size: once

CDR3 DNA: TGTGCCAGCAGCATTGGACAGAGATACAATGAGCAGTTCTTC
CDR3 protein: CASSIGQRYNEQFF
J gene: TRBJ2-1
V gene: TRBV7-9
D gene: .
clone size: .

CDR3 DNA: TGTGCCAGCAGCTTGGGACTCTGGGAGAGGTATGGCTACACCTTC
CDR3 protein: CASSLGLWERYGYTF
J gene: TRBJ1-2
V gene: TRBV5-8
D gene: .
clone size: .

CDR3 DNA: TGTGCCAGCAGCGCCGCCCAAGTTCCAGGGAAAAAACTGTTTTTT
CDR3 protein: CASSAAQVPGKKLFF
J gene: TRBJ1-4
V gene: TRBV9
D gene: .
clone size: .

CDR3 DNA: TGTGCCAGCAGTACCCAACTAGCGGCCCTCGACTCCCTTCAGTACTTC
CDR3 protein: CASSTQLAALDSLQYF
J gene: TRBJ2-4
V gene: TRBV6-6
D gene: TRBD2
clone size: few

CDR3 DNA: TGTGCCAGTAGTATAGGGGGGAGCCGTAACACCGGGGAGCTGTTTTTT
CDR3 protein: CASSIGGSRNTGELFF
J gene: TRBJ2-2
V gene: TRBV19
D gene: .
clone size: .

CDR3 DNA: TGTGCCAGCAGCTTGGGGACAGGGCGAAACACCATATATTTT
CDR3 protein: CASSLGTGRNTIYF
J gene: TRBJ1-3
V gene: TRBV11-2
D gene: TRBD1
clone size: .

CDR3 DNA: TGTGCCAGTAAGGACGCGGATCCAGATACGCAGTATTTT
CDR3 protein: CASKDADPDTQYF
J gene: TRBJ2-3
V gene: TRBV19
D gene: .
clone size: .

CDR3 DNA: TGTGCCAGCAGCCTAACAACAGGGCCGATGGGCTACACCTTC
CDR3 protein: CASSLTTGPMGYTF
J gene: TRBJ1-2
V gene: TRBV9
D gene: .
clone size: .

CDR3 DNA: TGTGCCAGCAGCTTAGCGCTAGCGGGGGGGCCGGATCGAGAGACCCAGTACTTC
CDR3 protein: CASSLALAGGPDRETQYF
J gene: TRBJ2-5
V gene: TRBV11-1
D gene: TRBD2
clone size: .

CDR3 DNA: TGCGCCAGCAGCTCCCGGGACAGGGGGGCGAACACTGAAGCTTTCTTT
CDR3 protein: CASSSRDRGANTEAFF
J gene: TRBJ1-1
V gene: TRBV5-1
D gene: TRBD1
clone size: few

CDR3 DNA: TGTGCCAGCAGTGGTTACAGGGATGGAAGCTCTGGAAACACCATATATTTT
CDR3 protein: CASSGYRDGSSGNTIYF
J gene: TRBJ1-3
V gene: TRBV6-1
D gene: .
clone size: .

CDR3 DNA: TGCAGCGTAGCTAGGGACACGGACTCTGGGGCCAACGTCCTGACTTTC
CDR3 protein: CSVARDTDSGANVLTF
J gene: TRBJ2-6
V gene: TRBV29-1
D gene: .
clone size: .

CDR3 DNA: TGTGCCAGCAGTGGGAACTACGAGCAGTACTTC
CDR3 protein: CASSGNYEQYF
J gene: TRBJ2-7
V gene: TRBV25-1
D gene: .
clone size: once

CDR3 DNA: TGTGCCAGCAGTGAGGGGTCACGAGGGAGCACTGAAGCTTTCTTT
CDR3 protein: CASSEGSRGSTEAFF
J gene: TRBJ1-1
V gene: TRBV2
D gene: .
clone size: .

CDR3 DNA: TGTGCCAGCAGTTTTCAGGGGACGAACACTGAAGCTTTCTTT
CDR3 protein: CASSFQGTNTEAFF
J gene: TRBJ1-1
V gene: TRBV6-5
D gene: .
clone size: .